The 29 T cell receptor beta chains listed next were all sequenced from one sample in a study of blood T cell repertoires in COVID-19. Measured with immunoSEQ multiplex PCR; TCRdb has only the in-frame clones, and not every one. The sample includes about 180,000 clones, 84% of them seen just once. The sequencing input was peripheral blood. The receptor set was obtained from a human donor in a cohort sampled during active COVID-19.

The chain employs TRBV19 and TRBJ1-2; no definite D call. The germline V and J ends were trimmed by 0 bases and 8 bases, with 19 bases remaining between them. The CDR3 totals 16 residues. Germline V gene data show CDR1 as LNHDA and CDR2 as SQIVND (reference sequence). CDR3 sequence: CASSIDGETRTSGYTF. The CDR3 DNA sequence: TGTGCCAGTAGTATAGACGGGGAGACAAGGACGAGCGGCTACACCTTC.

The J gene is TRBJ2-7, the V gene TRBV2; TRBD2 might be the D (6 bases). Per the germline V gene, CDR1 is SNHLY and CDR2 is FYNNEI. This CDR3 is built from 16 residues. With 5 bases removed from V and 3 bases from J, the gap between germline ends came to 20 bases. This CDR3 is CASSLTPEGLNYEQYF. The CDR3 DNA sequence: TGTGCCAGCAGTCTTACCCCGGAGGGGTTGAACTACGAGCAGTACTTC.

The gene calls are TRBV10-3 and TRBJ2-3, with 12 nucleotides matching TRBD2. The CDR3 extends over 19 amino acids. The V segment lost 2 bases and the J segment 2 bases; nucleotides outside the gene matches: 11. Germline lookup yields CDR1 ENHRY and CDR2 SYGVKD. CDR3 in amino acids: CAISEPTSGGPRDTDTQYF. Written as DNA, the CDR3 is TGTGCCATCAGTGAGCCTACTAGCGGGGGGCCGCGGGACACAGATACGCAGTATTTT.

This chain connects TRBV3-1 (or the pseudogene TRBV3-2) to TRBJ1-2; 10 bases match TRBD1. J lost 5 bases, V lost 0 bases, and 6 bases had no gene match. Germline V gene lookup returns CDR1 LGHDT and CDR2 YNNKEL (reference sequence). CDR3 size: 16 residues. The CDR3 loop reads CASSQDRTGGIYGYTF. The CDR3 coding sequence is TGTGCCAGCAGCCAAGATAGGACAGGGGGTATTTATGGCTACACCTTC.

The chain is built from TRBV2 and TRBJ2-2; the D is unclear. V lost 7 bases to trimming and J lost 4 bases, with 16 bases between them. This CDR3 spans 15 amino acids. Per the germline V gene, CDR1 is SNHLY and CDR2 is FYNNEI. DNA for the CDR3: TGTGCCAGCACCGAAAACCGACATCTCACCGGGGAGCTGTTTTTT. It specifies CASTENRHLTGELFF.

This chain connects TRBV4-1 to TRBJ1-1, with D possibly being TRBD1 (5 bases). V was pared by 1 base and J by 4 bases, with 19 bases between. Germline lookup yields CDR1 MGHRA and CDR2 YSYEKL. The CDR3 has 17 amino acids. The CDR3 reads CASSQGWGHGWGTEAFF. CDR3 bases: TGCGCCAGCAGCCAAGGGTGGGGCCACGGATGGGGCACTGAAGCTTTCTTT.

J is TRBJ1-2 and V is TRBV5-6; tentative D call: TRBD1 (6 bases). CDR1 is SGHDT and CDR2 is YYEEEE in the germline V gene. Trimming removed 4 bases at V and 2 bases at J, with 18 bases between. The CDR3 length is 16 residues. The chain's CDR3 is CASSPRRGQVNYGYTF. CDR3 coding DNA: TGTGCCAGCAGCCCCAGGCGGGGGCAGGTGAACTATGGCTACACCTTC.

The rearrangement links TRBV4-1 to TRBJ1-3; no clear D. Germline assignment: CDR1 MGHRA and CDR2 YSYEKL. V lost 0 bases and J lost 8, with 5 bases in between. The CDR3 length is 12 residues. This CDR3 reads CASSQEEDTIYF. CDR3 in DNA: TGCGCCAGCAGCCAAGAGGAGGACACCATATATTTT.

Written as DNA, the CDR3 is TGTGCCATCAGTGAGTCGAGAAGGGCTAGCGGGAGAAACACCGGGGAGCTGTTTTTT. Amino acids: CAISESRRASGRNTGELFF. The chain uses TRBV10-3 and TRBJ2-2; 10 bases are shared with TRBD2. The V gene's germline CDR1 is ENHRY and CDR2 SYGVKD. The J segment lost 2 bases and the V segment lost 0 bases, leaving 9 bases of the junction unmatched. The CDR3 runs 19 residues.

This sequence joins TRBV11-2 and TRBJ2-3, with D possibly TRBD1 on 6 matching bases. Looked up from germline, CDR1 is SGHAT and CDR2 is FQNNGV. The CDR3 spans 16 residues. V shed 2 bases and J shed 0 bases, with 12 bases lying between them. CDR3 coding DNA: TGTGCCAGCAGCTTACAGGGGTACGCTAGCACAGATACGCAGTATTTT. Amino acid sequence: CASSLQGYASTDTQYF.

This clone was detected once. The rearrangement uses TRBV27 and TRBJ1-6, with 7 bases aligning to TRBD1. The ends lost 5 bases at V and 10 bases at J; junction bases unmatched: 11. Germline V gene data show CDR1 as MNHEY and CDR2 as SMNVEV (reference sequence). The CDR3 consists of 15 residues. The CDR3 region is CASSQRQGSYSPLHF. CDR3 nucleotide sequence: TGTGCCAGCAGTCAGCGACAGGGATCCTACTCACCCCTCCACTTT.

CDR3 protein: CASSQNPGTEYGYTF. The CDR3 bases are TGTGCCAGCAGCCAAAATCCCGGGACAGAATATGGCTACACCTTC. V usage is TRBV3-1 (or the pseudogene TRBV3-2) and J usage is TRBJ1-2, with 7 bases fitting TRBD1. Germline CDR1 LGHDT, CDR2 YNNKEL (reference sequence). V lost 2 bases and J lost 5; bases outside the gene matches: 8. CDR3 length: 15 residues.

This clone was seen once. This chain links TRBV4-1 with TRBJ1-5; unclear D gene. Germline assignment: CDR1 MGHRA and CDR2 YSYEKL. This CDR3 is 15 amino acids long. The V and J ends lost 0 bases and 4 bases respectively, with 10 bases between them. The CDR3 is CASSQDSGVNQPQHF. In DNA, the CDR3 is TGCGCCAGCAGCCAAGATAGCGGGGTTAATCAGCCCCAGCATTTT.

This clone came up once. For the CDR3, the DNA is TGTGCCAGCAGCTCCGACAGATACAATCAGCCCCAGCATTTT. As protein: CASSSDRYNQPQHF. The gene calls are TRBV5-6 and TRBJ1-5; TRBD1 is a possible D gene (5 bases). Looked up from germline, CDR1 is SGHDT and CDR2 is YYEEEE. V was cut by 3 bases and J by 3 bases, with 10 bases left in between. The CDR3 length is 14 residues.

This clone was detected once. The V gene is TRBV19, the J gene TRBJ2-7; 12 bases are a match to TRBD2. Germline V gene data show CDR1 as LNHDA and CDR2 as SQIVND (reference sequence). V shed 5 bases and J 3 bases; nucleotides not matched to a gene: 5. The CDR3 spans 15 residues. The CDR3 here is CASSAGLAGVYEQYF. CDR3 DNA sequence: TGTGCCAGTAGTGCGGGACTAGCGGGTGTCTACGAGCAGTACTTC.

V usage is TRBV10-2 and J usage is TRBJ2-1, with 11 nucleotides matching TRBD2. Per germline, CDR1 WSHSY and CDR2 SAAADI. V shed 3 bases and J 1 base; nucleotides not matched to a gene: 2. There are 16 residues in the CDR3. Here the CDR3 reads CASSDLAGGSYNEQFF. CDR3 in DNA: TGCGCCAGCAGTGACCTAGCGGGGGGATCCTACAATGAGCAGTTCTTC.

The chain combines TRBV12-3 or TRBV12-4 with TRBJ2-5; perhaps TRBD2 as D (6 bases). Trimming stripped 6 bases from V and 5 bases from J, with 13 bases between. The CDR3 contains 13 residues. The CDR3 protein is CASSSSGTETQYF. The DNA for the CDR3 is TGTGCCAGCAGCTCAAGTGGGACTGAGACCCAGTACTTC.

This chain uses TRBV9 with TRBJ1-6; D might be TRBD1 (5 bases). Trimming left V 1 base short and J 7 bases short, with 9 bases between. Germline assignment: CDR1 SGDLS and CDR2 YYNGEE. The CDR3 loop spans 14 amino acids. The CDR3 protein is CASSVQGLNSPLHF. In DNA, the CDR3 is TGTGCCAGCAGCGTACAGGGCCTAAATTCACCCCTCCACTTT.

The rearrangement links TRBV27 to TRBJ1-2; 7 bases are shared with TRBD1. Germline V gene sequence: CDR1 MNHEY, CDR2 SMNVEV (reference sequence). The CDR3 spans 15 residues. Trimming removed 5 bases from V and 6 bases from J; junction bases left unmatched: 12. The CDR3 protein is CASSTTGDWADGYTF. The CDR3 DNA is TGTGCCAGCAGTACTACAGGGGATTGGGCGGATGGCTACACCTTC.

The CDR3 spells CASSLRDWRTEAFF. CDR3 bases: TGTGCCAGCTCACTTCGGGACTGGCGGACTGAAGCTTTCTTT. The rearrangement joins TRBV18 to TRBJ1-1, with TRBD1 as a possible D gene (5 bases). The CDR3 length is 14 residues. Trimming pared 4 bases from V and 5 bases from J, leaving 14 bases between. Germline assignment: CDR1 KGHSH and CDR2 LQKENI.

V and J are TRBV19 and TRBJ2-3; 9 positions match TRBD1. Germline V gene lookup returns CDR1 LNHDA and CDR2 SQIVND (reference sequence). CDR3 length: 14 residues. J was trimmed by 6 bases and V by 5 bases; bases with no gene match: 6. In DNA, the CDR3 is TGTGCCAGTAGTGCCAGACAGGGGGGTGATACGCAGTATTTT. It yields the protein CASSARQGGDTQYF.

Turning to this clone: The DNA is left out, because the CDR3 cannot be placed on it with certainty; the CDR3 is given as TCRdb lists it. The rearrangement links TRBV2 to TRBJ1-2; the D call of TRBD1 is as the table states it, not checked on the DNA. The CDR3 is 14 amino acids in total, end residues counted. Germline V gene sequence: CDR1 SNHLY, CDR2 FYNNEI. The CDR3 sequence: CASSVGTGSPFHTF.

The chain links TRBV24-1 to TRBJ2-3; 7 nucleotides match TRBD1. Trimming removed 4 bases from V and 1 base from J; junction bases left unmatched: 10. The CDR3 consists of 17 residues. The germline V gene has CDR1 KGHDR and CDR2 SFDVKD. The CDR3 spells CATSERTGAAGTDTQYF. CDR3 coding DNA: TGTGCCACCAGTGAGCGGACAGGAGCGGCAGGCACAGATACGCAGTATTTT.

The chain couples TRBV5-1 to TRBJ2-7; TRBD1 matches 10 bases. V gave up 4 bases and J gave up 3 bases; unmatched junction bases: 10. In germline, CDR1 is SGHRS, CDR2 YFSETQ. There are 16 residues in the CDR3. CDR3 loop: CASSPGQGQGIYEQYF. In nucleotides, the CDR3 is TGCGCCAGCAGCCCCGGTCAGGGACAGGGGATCTACGAGCAGTACTTC.

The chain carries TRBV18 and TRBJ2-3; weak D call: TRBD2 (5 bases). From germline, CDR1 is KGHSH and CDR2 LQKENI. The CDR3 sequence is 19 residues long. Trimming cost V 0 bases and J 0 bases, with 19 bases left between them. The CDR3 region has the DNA TGTGCCAGCTCACCACCCACGAAGGAAGCGGTTTTTAGCACAGATACGCAGTATTTT. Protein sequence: CASSPPTKEAVFSTDTQYF.

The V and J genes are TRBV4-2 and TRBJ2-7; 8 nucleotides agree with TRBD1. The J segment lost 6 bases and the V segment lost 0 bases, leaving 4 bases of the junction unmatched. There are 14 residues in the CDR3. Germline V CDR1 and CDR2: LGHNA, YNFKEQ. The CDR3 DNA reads TGTGCCAGCAGCCAAGAGCACAGGGGGGCCGAGCAGTACTTC. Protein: CASSQEHRGAEQYF.

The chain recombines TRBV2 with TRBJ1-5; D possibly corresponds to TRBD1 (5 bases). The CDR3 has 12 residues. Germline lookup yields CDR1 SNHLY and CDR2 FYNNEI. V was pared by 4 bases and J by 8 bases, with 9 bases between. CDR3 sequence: CASSVRGKPQHF. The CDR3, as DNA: TGTGCCAGCAGTGTTCGGGGGAAGCCCCAGCATTTT.

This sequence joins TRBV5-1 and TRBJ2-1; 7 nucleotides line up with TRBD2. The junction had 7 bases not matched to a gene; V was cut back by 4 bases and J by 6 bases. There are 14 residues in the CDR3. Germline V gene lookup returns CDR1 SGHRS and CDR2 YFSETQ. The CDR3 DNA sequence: TGCGCCAGCAGCCACGGACTAGTCGTCAATGAGCAGTTCTTC. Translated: CASSHGLVVNEQFF.

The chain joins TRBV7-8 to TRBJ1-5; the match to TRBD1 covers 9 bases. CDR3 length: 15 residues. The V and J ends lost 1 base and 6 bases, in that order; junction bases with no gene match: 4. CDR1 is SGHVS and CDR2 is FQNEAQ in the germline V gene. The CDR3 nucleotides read TGTGCCAGCAGCTTAGAACAGGGGGCCGGTCAGCCCCAGCATTTT. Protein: CASSLEQGAGQPQHF.